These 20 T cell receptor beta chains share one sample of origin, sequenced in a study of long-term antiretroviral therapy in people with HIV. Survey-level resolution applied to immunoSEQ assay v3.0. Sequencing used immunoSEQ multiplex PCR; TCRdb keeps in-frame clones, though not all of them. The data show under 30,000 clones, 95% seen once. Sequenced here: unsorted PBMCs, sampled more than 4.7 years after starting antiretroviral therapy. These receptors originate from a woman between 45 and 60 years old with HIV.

The CDR3 region has the DNA TGCGCCAGCAGCTTGGTGGGGGGCTGGACCTACGAGCAGTACTTC. Translating gives CASSLVGGWTYEQYF. The rearrangement joins TRBV5-1 to TRBJ2-7; D may match TRBD1 or TRBD2 (6 bases each). The CDR3 consists of 15 residues. Trimming cost V 0 bases and J 2 bases, with 12 bases left between them. The germline CDR1 and CDR2 sequences are SGHRS and YFSETQ.

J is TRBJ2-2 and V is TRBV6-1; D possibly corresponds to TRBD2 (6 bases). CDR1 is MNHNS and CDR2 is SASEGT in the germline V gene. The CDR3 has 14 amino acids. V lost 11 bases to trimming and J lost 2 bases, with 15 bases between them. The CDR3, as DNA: TGTGCCGCCCGTAGGGAGGTCAACACCGGGGAGCTGTTTTTT. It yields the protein CAARREVNTGELFF.

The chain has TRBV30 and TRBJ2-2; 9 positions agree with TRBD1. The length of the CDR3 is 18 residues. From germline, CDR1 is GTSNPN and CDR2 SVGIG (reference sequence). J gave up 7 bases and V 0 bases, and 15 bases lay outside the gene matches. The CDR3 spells CAWSVTGTGTFGGGELFF. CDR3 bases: TGTGCCTGGAGTGTAACCGGGACAGGGACCTTCGGGGGCGGGGAGCTGTTTTTT.

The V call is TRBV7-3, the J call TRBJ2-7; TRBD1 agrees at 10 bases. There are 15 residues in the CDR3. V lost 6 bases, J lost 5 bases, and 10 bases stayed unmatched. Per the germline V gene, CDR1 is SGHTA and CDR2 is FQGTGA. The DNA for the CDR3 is TGTGCCAGCAGTCAGTCGGGACAGGGGAACCACGAGCAGTACTTC. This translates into CASSQSGQGNHEQYF.

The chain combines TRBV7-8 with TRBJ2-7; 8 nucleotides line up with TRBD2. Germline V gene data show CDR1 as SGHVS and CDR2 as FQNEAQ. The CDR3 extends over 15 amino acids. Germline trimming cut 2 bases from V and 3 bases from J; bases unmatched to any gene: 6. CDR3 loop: CASSLFSREGYEQYF. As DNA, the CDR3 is TGTGCCAGCAGCTTATTTAGCCGGGAGGGCTACGAGCAGTACTTC.

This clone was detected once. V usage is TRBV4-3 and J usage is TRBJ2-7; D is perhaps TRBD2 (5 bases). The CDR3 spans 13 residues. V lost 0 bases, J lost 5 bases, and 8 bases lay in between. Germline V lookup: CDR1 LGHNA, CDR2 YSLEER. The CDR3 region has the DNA TGCGCCAGCAGCCAAGAGAGGGAGCACGAGCAGTACTTC. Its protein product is CASSQEREHEQYF.

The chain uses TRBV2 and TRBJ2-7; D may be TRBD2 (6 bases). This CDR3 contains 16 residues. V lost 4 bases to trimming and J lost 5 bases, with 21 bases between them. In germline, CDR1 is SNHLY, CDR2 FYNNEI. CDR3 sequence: CASSGGPGLPLHEQYF. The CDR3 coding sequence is TGTGCCAGCAGTGGGGGACCGGGACTGCCCCTCCACGAGCAGTACTTC.

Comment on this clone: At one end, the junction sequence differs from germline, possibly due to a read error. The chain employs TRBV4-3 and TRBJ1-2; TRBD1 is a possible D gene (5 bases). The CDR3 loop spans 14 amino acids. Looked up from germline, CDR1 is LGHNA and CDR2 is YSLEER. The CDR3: CASSKEGQGEGYTF. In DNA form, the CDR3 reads TGCGCCAGCAGCAAAGAGGGTCAGGGAGAGGGCTACACCTTC.

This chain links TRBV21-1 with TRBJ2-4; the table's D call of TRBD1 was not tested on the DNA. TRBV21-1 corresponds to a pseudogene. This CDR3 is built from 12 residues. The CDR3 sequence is CASSIFRTGSEF. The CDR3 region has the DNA TGTGCCAGCAGCATTTTTAGGACAGGCTCAGAATTC.

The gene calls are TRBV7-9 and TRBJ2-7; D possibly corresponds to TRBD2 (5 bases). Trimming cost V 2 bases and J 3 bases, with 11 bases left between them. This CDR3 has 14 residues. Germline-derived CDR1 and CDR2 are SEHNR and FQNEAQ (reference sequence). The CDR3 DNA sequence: TGTGCCAGCAGCTTAACCGGGAACAACTACGAGCAGTACTTC. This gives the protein CASSLTGNNYEQYF.

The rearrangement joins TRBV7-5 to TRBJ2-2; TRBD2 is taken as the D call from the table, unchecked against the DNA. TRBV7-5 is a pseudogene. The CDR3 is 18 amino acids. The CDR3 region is CVRSLKLFQRVGAGELFF. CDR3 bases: TGTGTCAGAAGCTTAAAACTCTTCCAGCGGGTCGGGGCCGGGGAGCTGTTTTTT.

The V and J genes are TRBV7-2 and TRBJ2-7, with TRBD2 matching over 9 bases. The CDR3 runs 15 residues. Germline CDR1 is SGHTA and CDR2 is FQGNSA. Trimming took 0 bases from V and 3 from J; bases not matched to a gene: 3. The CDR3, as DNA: TGTGCCAGCAGCTTAGCTAGCGGGGGTAGCTACGAGCAGTACTTC. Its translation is CASSLASGGSYEQYF.

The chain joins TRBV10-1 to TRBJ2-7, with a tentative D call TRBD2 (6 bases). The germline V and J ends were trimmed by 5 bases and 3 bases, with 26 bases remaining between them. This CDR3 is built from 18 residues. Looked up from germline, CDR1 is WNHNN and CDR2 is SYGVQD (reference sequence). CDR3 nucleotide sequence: TGCGCCAGCAGTTCAATAAGGCTAGCGAAAGAGGCTCACTACGAGCAGTACTTC. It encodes CASSSIRLAKEAHYEQYF.

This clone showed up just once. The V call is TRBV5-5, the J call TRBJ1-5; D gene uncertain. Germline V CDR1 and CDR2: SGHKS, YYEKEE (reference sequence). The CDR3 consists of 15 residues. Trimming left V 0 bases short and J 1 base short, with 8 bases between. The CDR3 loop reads CASSLGPYSNQPQHF. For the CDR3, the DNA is TGTGCCAGCAGCTTGGGGCCCTACAGCAATCAGCCCCAGCATTTT.

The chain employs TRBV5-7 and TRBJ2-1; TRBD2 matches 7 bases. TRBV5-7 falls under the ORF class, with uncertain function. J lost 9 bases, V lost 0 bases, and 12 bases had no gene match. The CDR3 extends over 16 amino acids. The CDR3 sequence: CASSLARGLTNSEQFF. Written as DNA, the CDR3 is TGTGCCAGCAGCTTGGCCCGGGGACTAACCAATTCTGAGCAGTTCTTC.

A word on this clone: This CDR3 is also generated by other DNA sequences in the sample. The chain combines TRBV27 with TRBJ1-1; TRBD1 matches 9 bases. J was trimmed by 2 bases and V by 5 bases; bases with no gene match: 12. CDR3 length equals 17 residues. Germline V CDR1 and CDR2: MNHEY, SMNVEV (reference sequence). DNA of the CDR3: TGTGCCAGCAGTCCTGTTACCGGGACAGGGCTCAACACTGAAGCTTTCTTT. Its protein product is CASSPVTGTGLNTEAFF.

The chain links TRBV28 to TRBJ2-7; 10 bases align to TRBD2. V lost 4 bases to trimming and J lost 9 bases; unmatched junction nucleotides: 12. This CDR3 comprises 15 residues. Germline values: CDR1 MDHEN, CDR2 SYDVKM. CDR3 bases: TGTGCCAGCAGTTCCCCGGCTAGCGGGAGAGCTGTGCAGTACTTC. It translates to CASSSPASGRAVQYF.

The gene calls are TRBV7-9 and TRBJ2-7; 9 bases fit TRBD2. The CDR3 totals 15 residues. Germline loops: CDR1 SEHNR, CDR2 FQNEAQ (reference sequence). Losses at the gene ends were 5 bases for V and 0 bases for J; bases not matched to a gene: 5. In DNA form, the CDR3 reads TGTGCCAGCAGCCCTACGACTAGCGGCTCCTACGAGCAGTACTTC. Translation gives CASSPTTSGSYEQYF.

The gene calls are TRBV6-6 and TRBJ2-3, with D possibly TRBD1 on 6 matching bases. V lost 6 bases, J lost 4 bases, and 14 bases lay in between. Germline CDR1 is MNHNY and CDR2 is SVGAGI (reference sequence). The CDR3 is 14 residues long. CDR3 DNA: TGTGCCAGCAGACAGGGTTTTAATGCAGATACGCAGTATTTT. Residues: CASRQGFNADTQYF.

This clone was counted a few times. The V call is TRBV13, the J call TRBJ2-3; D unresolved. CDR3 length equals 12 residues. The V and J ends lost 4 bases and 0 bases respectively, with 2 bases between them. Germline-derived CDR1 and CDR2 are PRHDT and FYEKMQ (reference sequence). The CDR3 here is CASSYSTDTQYF. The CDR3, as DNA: TGTGCCAGCAGCTACAGCACAGATACGCAGTATTTT. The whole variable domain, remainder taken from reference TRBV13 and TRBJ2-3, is AAGVIQSPRHLIKEKRETATLKCYPIPRHDTVYWYQQGPGQDPQFLISFYEKMQSDKGSIPDRFSAQQFSDYHSELNMSSLELGDSALYFCASSYSTDTQYFGPGTRLTVL.